The rows below give T cell receptor beta chains drawn from one sample of a study of shared clonotypes between healthy human individuals. TCRdb keeps only in-frame clones here, not all; method: immunoSEQ multiplex PCR. The table has 950,000 to 1,300,000 clones, about 77% seen once. Sequenced: memory CD4+ T cells sorted from blood. The receptor source for this set is a man between 18 and 35 years old in good health. Both conserved end residues are part of each CDR3. A D gene is named only where the DNA matches it firmly. Part of the rows lack a size; the others show once, few, many or a class for expanded clones.

>TRBJ2-7|NA|13|TRBV13|NA
TGTGCCAGCAGCAACCGGGACACCTACGAGCAGTACTTC
CASSNRDTYEQYF
>TRBJ1-5|TRBD1|15|TRBV5-6|NA
TGTGCCAGCAGCACTACAGGGGGCGCATATCAGCCCCAGCATTTT
CASSTTGGAYQPQHF
>TRBJ2-2|TRBD2|16|TRBV5-1|NA
TGCGCCAGCAGCCCAAATGGGGGGGTCTTGATCGGGGAGCTGTTTTTT
CASSPNGGVLIGELFF
>TRBJ2-1|NA|13|TRBV11-2|NA
TGTGCCAGCAGCTTATACGTACAGGAGGGCCAGTTCTTC
CASSLYVQEGQFF
>TRBJ2-2|NA|14|TRBV14|NA
TGTGCCAGCAACCCACTAGGTCCGACCGGGGAGCTGTTTTTT
CASNPLGPTGELFF
>TRBJ1-3|NA|14|TRBV19|few
TGTGCCAGTAGTCCTCAGGGCCCTGGAAACACCATATATTTT
CASSPQGPGNTIYF
>TRBJ1-2|NA|13|TRBV6-6|NA
TGTGCCAGCGGGCCTTTTGGGGGCAGGACCCACACCTTC
CASGPFGGRTHTF
>TRBJ2-7|NA|14|TRBV6-5|NA
TGTGCCAGCAGTTACGGGGTGGGTGGTAACGAGCAGTACTTC
CASSYGVGGNEQYF
>TRBJ2-7|NA|17|TRBV5-6|NA
TGTGCCAGCAGCCGGCCCCTAACAGGGATGGAGGCCTACGAGCAGTACTTC
CASSRPLTGMEAYEQYF
>TRBJ2-5|NA|15|TRBV7-2|NA
TGTGCCAGCAGCTTAGAGGCCAGGGGAGGAGAGACCCAGTACTTC
CASSLEARGGETQYF
>TRBJ2-5|TRBD2|16|TRBV2|few
TGTGCCAGCACGGCTACTAGCGGTGGGGAGGTGGGGACCCAGTACTTC
CASTATSGGEVGTQYF
>TRBJ1-1|NA|14|TRBV10-3|NA
TGTGCCATCAGGTTGACAGGAGAAAACACTGAAGCTTTCTTT
CAIRLTGENTEAFF
>TRBJ2-7|NA|15|TRBV19|NA
TGTGCCAGTAGTATAGTGGGGAGCGGACACTACGAGCAGTACTTC
CASSIVGSGHYEQYF
>TRBJ2-7|NA|14|TRBV5-6|few
TGTGCCAGCAGCTTGGGAAGTGCTGAAAACGAGCAGTACTTC
CASSLGSAENEQYF
>TRBJ1-2|NA|12|TRBV28|NA
TGTGCCAGCAGTCCCGCTTACTATGGCTACACCTTC
CASSPAYYGYTF
>TRBJ1-2|NA|18|TRBV5-6|NA
TGTGCCAGCAGCTTAGAGGGCCAGCCTGGACGCCCGATGGATGGCTACACCTTC
CASSLEGQPGRPMDGYTF
>TRBJ2-3|NA|14|TRBV2|once
TGTGCCAGCACCACCCGACGGGGCACAGATACGCAGTATTTT
CASTTRRGTDTQYF
>TRBJ2-3|NA|16|TRBV5-4|NA
TGTGCCAGCAGCATGGCGGCCGGGGGACCCACAGATACGCAGTATTTT
CASSMAAGGPTDTQYF
>TRBJ2-7|NA|14|TRBV2|NA
TGTGCCAGCAGCGAACCAGGAATCTCCTACGAGCAGTACTTC
CASSEPGISYEQYF
>TRBJ2-1|NA|14|TRBV10-1|NA
TGCGCCAGCAGTGAGTCCGGACTAAACAATGAGCAGTTCTTC
CASSESGLNNEQFF
>TRBJ2-1|NA|16|TRBV5-1|NA
TGCGCCAGCAGCAAGGAGTTTACAGGGTTCGGGATAGAGCAGTTCTTC
CASSKEFTGFGIEQFF
>TRBJ2-7|NA|14|TRBV19|NA
TGTGCCAGTAACAGGGGCGGGAGCTCCTACGAGCAGTACTTC
CASNRGGSSYEQYF
>TRBJ2-7|NA|11|TRBV6-5|NA
TGTGCCAGCAGACAACACTACGAGCAGTACTTC
CASRQHYEQYF
>TRBJ2-3|TRBD2|16|TRBV9|once
TGTGCCAGCAGCGTGTTGACTAGCGGCGTCGCAGATACGCAGTATTTT
CASSVLTSGVADTQYF
>TRBJ2-3|TRBD1|15|TRBV25-1|NA
TGTGCCACTTCCGGGACAGGGATTTTTGGTGATACGCAGTATTTT
CATSGTGIFGDTQYF
>TRBJ2-1|TRBD2|17|TRBV5-8|NA
TGTGCCAGCAGCTTCGGACTAGCGGGAACCTCCTACAATGAGCAGTTCTTC
CASSFGLAGTSYNEQFF
>TRBJ2-7|TRBD1|14|TRBV2|NA
TGTGCCAGCAGTGTAGGACAGGGTTCCCACGAGCAGTACTTC
CASSVGQGSHEQYF
>TRBJ2-1|NA|15|TRBV2|once
TGTGCCAGCAGTGGGCTAGCTGCCTCCTACAATGAGCAGTTCTTC
CASSGLAASYNEQFF
>TRBJ1-4|NA|14|TRBV19|NA
TGTGCCAGTAGTGTCGGGACACCTCTAGGAAAACTGTTTTTT
CASSVGTPLGKLFF
>TRBJ1-2|NA|13|TRBV18|NA
TGTGCCAGCTCACAGGACAGAAACTATGGCTACACCTTC
CASSQDRNYGYTF
>TRBJ1-3|TRBD1|16|TRBV10-2|NA
TGCGCCAGCAGCCCTATGGACAGGACCCTTGGAAACACCATATATTTT
CASSPMDRTLGNTIYF
>TRBJ1-2|NA|13|TRBV18|NA
TGTGCCAGCTCAGCGGACGCGACCTATGGCTACACCTTC
CASSADATYGYTF
>TRBJ1-2|NA|11|TRBV20-1|few
TGCAGTGCTATGTGGGGATATGGCTACACCTTC
CSAMWGYGYTF
>TRBJ1-2|NA|14|TRBV7-2|NA
TGTGCCAGCAGCTTAGAGGGCAGGAACTATGGCTACACCTTC
CASSLEGRNYGYTF
>TRBJ1-2|TRBD1|15|TRBV30|NA
TGTGCCTGGAGTGTTGGGACAGGGCCTAACTATGGCTACACCTTC
CAWSVGTGPNYGYTF
>TRBJ2-3|NA|13|TRBV7-7|few
TGTGCTAGCAGCCCCAACTGGGGAGATACGCAGTATTTT
CASSPNWGDTQYF
>TRBJ2-7|NA|13|TRBV29-1|NA
TGCAGCGTCTCAGACTGGGATGGGAACGAGCAGTACTTC
CSVSDWDGNEQYF
>TRBJ2-7|TRBD1|15|TRBV28|NA
TGTGCCAGCATTCAGGGGCGGACAGGGGACTACGAGCAGTACTTC
CASIQGRTGDYEQYF
>TRBJ2-7|TRBD1|14|TRBV6-5|NA
TGTGCCAGCAGTTTAAGGACAGGTCCCTACGAGCAGTACTTC
CASSLRTGPYEQYF
>TRBJ1-4|NA|16|TRBV30|NA
TGTGCCTGGAGGGTCCCCCGATGTCAGTTTAATGAAAAACTGTTTTTT
CAWRVPRCQFNEKLFF
>TRBJ1-1|NA|14|TRBV4-3|few
TGCGCCAGCAGCCAAGGGGGCAGGGTATCTGAAGCTTTCTTT
CASSQGGRVSEAFF